This TCR beta chain is from a study of T-cell memory formation after mild COVID-19. This clonotype was counted only a few times. What it binds is not known. Study-wide findings and caveats: A second wave of clones peaked on day 37, and their SARS-CoV-2 specificity went unconfirmed.

The germline CDR1 and CDR2 sequences are MDHEN and SYDVKM. The V end was cut by 3 bases, the J end by 8 bases, with 14 bases between. The CDR3 runs to 14 residues. Via MiXCR, TCRdb re-called the 5' RACE reads, giving one row per CDR3 protein. Counted here are 40,000 to 55,000 distinct CDR3 sequences, roughly 8% occurring once; the ten biggest clones make up around 1.5%. The chain employs TRBV28 and TRBJ2-1; D is perhaps TRBD1 or TRBD2 (5 bases each). The clonotype comes from a man between 18 and 35 years old who had mild COVID-19 (a few samples of this study predate the infection). Cell type and time point are not known. The specimen sequenced was PBMCs or a T cell subset sorted from them (not recorded which). CDR3 sequence: CASSFAGDGDEQFF. In DNA form, the CDR3 reads TGTGCCAGCAGTTTTGCTGGGGACGGGGATGAGCAGTTCTTC.